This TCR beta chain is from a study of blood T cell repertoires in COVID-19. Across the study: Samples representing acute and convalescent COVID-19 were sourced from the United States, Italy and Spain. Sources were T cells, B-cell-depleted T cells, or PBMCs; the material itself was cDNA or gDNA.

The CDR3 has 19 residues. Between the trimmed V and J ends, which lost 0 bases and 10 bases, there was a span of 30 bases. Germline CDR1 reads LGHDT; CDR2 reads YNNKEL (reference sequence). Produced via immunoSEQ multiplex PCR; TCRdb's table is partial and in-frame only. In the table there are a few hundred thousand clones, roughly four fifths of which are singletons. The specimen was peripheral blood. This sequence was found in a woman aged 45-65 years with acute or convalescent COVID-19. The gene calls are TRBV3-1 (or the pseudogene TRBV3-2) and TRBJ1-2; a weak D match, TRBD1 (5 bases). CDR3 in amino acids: CASSQDRLGASWSRTTYTF. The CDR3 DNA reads TGTGCCAGCAGCCAAGACAGGTTGGGCGCTTCTTGGAGCCGGACAACCTACACCTTC.